This TCR beta chain was observed in a study of cytomegalovirus exposure and HLA in healthy donors. Looking at the study overall: Membership in the Caucasian-associated ancestry cluster was found for approximately 85% of approximately 380 genotyped donors. Study outcomes and limitations: Among CMV-associated TCR beta chains, most appeared HLA-restricted in a later analysis. Of the V segments, some could not be distinguished, including TRBV6-2 and TRBV6-3, and were excluded. Previous analysis showed most TCR beta V segments were productive about 87% or about 30% of the time.

About this clone: Its antigen is unidentified.

The PCR used 60 Vbeta and 13 Jbeta primers. Assay: immunoSEQ multiplex PCR; the TCRdb copy retains only in-frame clones and omits some. The profile covers approximately 180,000 clones, with over 65% appearing a single time and approximately 2% taken by the ten largest. The CDR3 spans 16 residues. The germline V gene has CDR1 SGHDT and CDR2 YYEEEE. Germline trimming cut 2 bases from V and 1 base from J; bases unmatched to any gene: 4. Specimen: PBMCs. This sequence was found in a young woman in good health and CMV-seronegative. V gene TRBV5-6 combines with J gene TRBJ2-1, with 9 bases identical to TRBD1. For the CDR3, the DNA is TGTGCCAGCAGCTTCTGGGACAGGGCTTCCTACAATGAGCAGTTCTTC. It specifies CASSFWDRASYNEQFF.